This T cell receptor beta chain was profiled in a study of monozygotic twins with inflammatory bowel disease. Germline loops: CDR1 LGHDT, CDR2 YNNKEL (reference sequence). CDR3 size: 17 residues. Overall study results and limits: IBD patients share fewer clonotypes with other people than healthy twins do, especially with disease activity. Diversity of TCRbeta measured by inverse Simpson was lower in IBD patients than in healthy co-twins.

In the case of this clonotype: The antigen remains undetermined.

TCRalpha and TCRbeta cDNA went through nested PCRs of roughly 16 and 10 cycles, two in total. TCRdb reprocessed the 5' RACE reads and keeps a single row for each CDR3 protein, giving no DNA. The listing contains about 210,000 distinct CDR3 sequences. The receptor's source is a human donor with ulcerative colitis or Crohn's disease, or a healthy co-twin of an affected twin (not recorded which). The specimen was blood. The V and J genes are TRBV3-1 and TRBJ2-6. CDR3: CASSQRGTRSGANVLTF.